This T cell receptor beta chain comes out of a study of Graves' ophthalmopathy and Graves' hyperthyroidism. This clonotype was recorded many times. With 2 bases clipped from V and 7 bases from J, the junction kept 4 bases outside the gene matches. CDR3 length: 14 residues. Germline CDR1 SGHTA, CDR2 FQGNSA. PBMCs originated in around 11 ml of fresh peripheral blood. Amplification targeted the TCR beta CDR3 regions, with RNA transcripts as the source material. In the first round, RT-PCR was carried out with HTBI primers, and a multiplex PCR formed the second round. In TCRdb, the multiplex PCR reads were re-called with MiXCR into one record per CDR3 protein. The sample lists approximately 210,000 distinct CDR3 sequences; just under 30% were seen once.

The sequenced sample was peripheral blood. V gene TRBV7-2 combines with J gene TRBJ2-2; 7 bases map to TRBD1. The clonotype originates from a man aged 50 or older with Graves' ophthalmopathy. In DNA form, the CDR3 reads TGTGCCAGCAGCTTAAACAGGGGTTACGGGGAGCTGTTTTTT. Translation: CASSLNRGYGELFF.